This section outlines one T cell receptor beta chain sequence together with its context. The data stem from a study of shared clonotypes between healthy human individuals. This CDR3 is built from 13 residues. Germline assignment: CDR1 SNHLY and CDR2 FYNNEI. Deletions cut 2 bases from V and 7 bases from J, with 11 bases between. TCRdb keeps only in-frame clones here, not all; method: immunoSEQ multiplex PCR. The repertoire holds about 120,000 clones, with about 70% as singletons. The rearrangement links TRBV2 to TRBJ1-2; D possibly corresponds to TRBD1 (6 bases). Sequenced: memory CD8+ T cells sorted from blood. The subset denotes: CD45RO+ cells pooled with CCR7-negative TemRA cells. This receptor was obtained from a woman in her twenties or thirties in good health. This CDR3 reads CASSETGFGGYTF. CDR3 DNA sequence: TGTGCCAGCAGTGAAACAGGGTTCGGTGGCTACACCTTC.